These 20 T cell receptor beta chains were all obtained from the same sample, sequenced in a study of blood T cell repertoires in COVID-19. The protocol was immunoSEQ multiplex PCR, while the TCRdb copy is restricted to in-frame clones and leaves out a portion. The sample gives 110,000 to 150,000 clones, about 87% of which show up once; around 45% is in the top ten. The specimen was peripheral blood. The source is a human donor in a cohort sampled during active COVID-19.

The rearrangement uses TRBV25-1 and TRBJ2-2; 9 bases map to TRBD1. The CDR3 has 15 residues. After removal of 6 bases from V and 3 bases from J, the junction contained 5 bases not matched to a gene. The germline V gene has CDR1 MGHDK and CDR2 SYGVNS. Here the CDR3 reads CASRPGQGYTGELFF. CDR3 in DNA: TGTGCCAGCAGACCGGGACAGGGCTACACCGGGGAGCTGTTTTTT.

The J gene is TRBJ1-1, the V gene TRBV7-3; D unclear. The CDR3 is 13 amino acids. The germline gives CDR1 SGHTA, CDR2 FQGTGA. Trimming stripped 4 bases from V and 2 bases from J, with 8 bases between. The CDR3 is CASSSYLNTEAFF. CDR3 nucleotides: TGTGCCAGCAGCTCCTATCTAAACACTGAAGCTTTCTTT.

The chain carries TRBV19 and TRBJ2-7; a possible D gene is TRBD2 (6 bases). CDR3 length equals 13 residues. Trimming removed 5 bases at V and 0 bases at J, with 8 bases between. Germline CDR1 LNHDA, CDR2 SQIVND (reference sequence). DNA of the CDR3: TGTGCCAGTAGTCGGGAGACCTCCTACGAGCAGTACTTC. Protein product: CASSRETSYEQYF.

The chain couples TRBV6-5 to TRBJ1-2; no definite D call. Per the germline V gene, CDR1 is MNHEY and CDR2 is SVGAGI. Trimming cost V 5 bases and J 4 bases, with 11 bases left between them. There are 13 residues in the CDR3. CDR3 bases: TGTGCCAGCAGTCCCGATGCTATCTATGGCTACACCTTC. The encoded protein is CASSPDAIYGYTF.

V and J are TRBV7-2 and TRBJ2-3, with 10 bases lining up with TRBD1. Trimming took 4 bases from V and 8 from J; bases not matched to a gene: 12. CDR3 size: 16 residues. In germline, CDR1 is SGHTA, CDR2 FQGNSA. In nucleotides, the CDR3 is TGTGCCAGCAGCTCTAGACAGGGGGCCATTTCCGGTACGCAGTATTTT. This codes for CASSSRQGAISGTQYF.

This clone has at least ten counts. The chain uses TRBV7-8 and TRBJ1-1; 7 bases are shared with TRBD1. The CDR3 contains 13 residues. V trimming: 5 bases; J trimming: 5 bases; junction bases outside the gene matches: 5. Germline V gives CDR1 SGHVS, CDR2 FQNEAQ. The CDR3 DNA sequence: TGTGCCAGCAGCCATCCAGGGGGAACTGAAGCTTTCTTT. Protein: CASSHPGGTEAFF.

The genes are TRBV6-5 and TRBJ1-5; TRBD1 matches at 9 bases. CDR1 is MNHEY, CDR2 SVGAGI, per germline. The CDR3 has 15 amino acids. Losses at the gene ends were 7 bases for V and 0 bases for J; bases not matched to a gene: 4. Here the CDR3 DNA reads TGTGCCAGCAAGGGACAGGGAGGTAGCAATCAGCCCCAGCATTTT. It encodes CASKGQGGSNQPQHF.

The chain couples TRBV18 to TRBJ1-4; weak D call: TRBD1 (6 bases). V lost 3 bases and J 6 bases, leaving 17 bases between the germline ends. This CDR3 has 16 residues. CDR1 KGHSH and CDR2 LQKENI come from the germline V gene. CDR3 coding DNA: TGTGCCAGCTCACCTCGACAGGCAAGCGGATATGAAAAACTGTTTTTT. It encodes CASSPRQASGYEKLFF.

This clone appeared a single time. The chain couples TRBV15 to TRBJ1-1, with 8 bases matching TRBD1. This CDR3 spans 16 amino acids. CDR1 LNHNV and CDR2 YYDKDF come from the germline V gene (reference sequence). V lost 0 bases, J lost 4 bases, and 7 bases stayed unmatched. The CDR3 protein is CATSRDRQGASTEAFF. The DNA for the CDR3 is TGTGCCACCAGCAGAGATCGGCAGGGGGCTAGCACTGAAGCTTTCTTT.

This chain uses TRBV5-1 with TRBJ2-3; 10 nucleotides line up with TRBD1. V was pared by 4 bases and J by 0 bases, with 2 bases of the junction left unmatched. This CDR3 is 15 amino acids long. The germline V gene encodes CDR1 SGHRS and CDR2 YFSETQ. The CDR3, as DNA: TGCGCCAGCAGCCGACAGGGGGCCAGCACAGATACGCAGTATTTT. This encodes CASSRQGASTDTQYF.

The chain has TRBV7-2 and TRBJ2-7; the D gene is possibly TRBD2 (7 bases). This CDR3 has 15 residues. Germline loops: CDR1 SGHTA, CDR2 FQGNSA. V lost 1 base to trimming and J lost 3 bases, with 13 bases between them. CDR3 nucleotides: TGTGCCAGCAGCTTAGGTGCGGGGGCGAACTACGAGCAGTACTTC. It is translated as CASSLGAGANYEQYF.

Turning to this clone: The sample carries other DNA sequences with the same CDR3. The V and J genes are TRBV5-6 and TRBJ2-2; 7 bases map to TRBD2. The CDR3 is made up of 16 amino acids. The V segment lost 0 bases and the J segment 1 base; nucleotides outside the gene matches: 3. Germline CDR1 SGHDT, CDR2 YYEEEE. The CDR3 is CASSLGLAVNTGELFF. The CDR3 coding sequence is TGTGCCAGCAGCTTGGGGCTAGCGGTGAACACCGGGGAGCTGTTTTTT.

J is TRBJ2-3 and V is TRBV24-1, with 8 bases matching TRBD1. The germline gives CDR1 KGHDR, CDR2 SFDVKD. CDR3 length equals 14 residues. J was trimmed by 3 bases and V by 5 bases; bases with no gene match: 3. CDR3 DNA: TGTGCCACCAGTGTAACAGGGGGAACAGATACGCAGTATTTT. Translated, it gives CATSVTGGTDTQYF.

The rearrangement joins TRBV2 to TRBJ1-4, with D perhaps matching TRBD1 (6 bases). The V end lost 8 bases, the J end lost 7 bases, and 20 bases lay between the germline ends. CDR1 SNHLY and CDR2 FYNNEI come from the germline V gene. The CDR3 runs 15 residues. In nucleotides, the CDR3 is TGTGCCAGCTCCTTCGGCAGGGGTCCTTTTGAAAAACTGTTTTTT. Its translation is CASSFGRGPFEKLFF.

The sample holds many counts of this clone. This rearrangement joins TRBV27 to TRBJ1-6; D ambiguous. The CDR3 loop spans 17 amino acids. V gave up 5 bases and J gave up 0 bases, with 14 bases separating them. From germline, CDR1 is MNHEY and CDR2 SMNVEV (reference sequence). The CDR3 nucleotides are TGTGCCAGCAGTCTCGAACCGGCGGGCTCCTATAATTCACCCCTCCACTTT. Translation gives CASSLEPAGSYNSPLHF.

The CDR3 reads CASSEPGLASGTQYF. Written as DNA, the CDR3 is TGTGCCAGCAGTGAACCGGGACTAGCGAGTGGTACGCAGTATTTT. V gene TRBV2 combines with J gene TRBJ2-3; 10 bases line up with TRBD2. The CDR3 consists of 15 residues. Germline CDR1 SNHLY, CDR2 FYNNEI. J lost 8 bases, V lost 2 bases, and 7 bases had no gene match.

CDR3 in DNA: TGTGCCAGCAGCTTGGTAGGTGGCAGGGGTGAGGAGCAGTACTTC. Translating it yields CASSLVGGRGEEQYF. The rearrangement joins TRBV5-4 to TRBJ2-7, with a possible D match to TRBD1 (6 bases). Germline V gene lookup returns CDR1 SGHNT and CDR2 YYREEE (reference sequence). The CDR3 sequence is 15 residues long. Trimming removed 0 bases from V and 7 bases from J, with 17 bases in between. Complete variable domain (other parts from reference TRBV5-4 and TRBJ2-7): ETGVTQSPTHLIKTRGQQVTLRCSSQSGHNTVSWYQQALGQGPQFIFQYYREEENGRGNFPPRFSGLQFPNYSSELNVNALELDDSALYLCASSLVGGRGEEQYFGPGTRLTVT.

The rearrangement joins TRBV5-1 to TRBJ2-5; D remains ambiguous. The germline V and J ends were trimmed by 4 bases and 1 base, with 8 bases remaining between them. Germline-derived CDR1 and CDR2 are SGHRS and YFSETQ. The CDR3 loop spans 13 amino acids. The CDR3 protein is CASSPRVQETQYF. In DNA form, the CDR3 reads TGCGCCAGCAGCCCCCGAGTCCAAGAGACCCAGTACTTC.

The chain combines TRBV18 with TRBJ1-3, with D unresolved. V was cut by 3 bases and J by 6 bases, with 15 bases left in between. The CDR3 totals 15 residues. Per the germline V gene, CDR1 is KGHSH and CDR2 is LQKENI. The CDR3 spells CASSPGAERVNTIYF. Written as DNA, the CDR3 is TGTGCCAGCTCACCGGGAGCTGAGAGGGTAAACACCATATATTTT.

V is TRBV11-2 and J is TRBJ1-3, with a weak D call TRBD1 (5 bases). CDR1 and CDR2 from the germline V gene are SGHAT and FQNNGV. V was clipped by 3 bases and J by 0 bases, with 9 bases between them. The CDR3 covers 15 residues. The DNA for the CDR3 is TGTGCCAGCAGCTTCGGGGGGGACTCTGGAAACACCATATATTTT. Translation: CASSFGGDSGNTIYF.